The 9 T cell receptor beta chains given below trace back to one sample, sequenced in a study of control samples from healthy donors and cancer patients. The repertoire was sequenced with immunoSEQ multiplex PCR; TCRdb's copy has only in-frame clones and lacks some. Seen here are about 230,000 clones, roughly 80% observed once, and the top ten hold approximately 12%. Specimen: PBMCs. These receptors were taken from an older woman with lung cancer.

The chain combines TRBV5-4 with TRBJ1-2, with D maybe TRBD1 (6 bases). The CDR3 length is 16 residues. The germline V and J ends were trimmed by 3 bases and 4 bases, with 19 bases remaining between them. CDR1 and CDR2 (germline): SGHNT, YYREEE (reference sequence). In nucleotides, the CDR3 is TGTGCCAGCAGCTCAGCCCCGGGACACTGGGCCTATGGCTACACCTTC. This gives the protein CASSSAPGHWAYGYTF.

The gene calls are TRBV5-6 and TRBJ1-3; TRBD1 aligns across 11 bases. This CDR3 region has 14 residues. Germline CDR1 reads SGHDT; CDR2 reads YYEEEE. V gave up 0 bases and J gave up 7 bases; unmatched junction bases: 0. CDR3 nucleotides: TGTGCCAGCAGCTTGGGGACAGGGGGCAACACCATATATTTT. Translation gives CASSLGTGGNTIYF.

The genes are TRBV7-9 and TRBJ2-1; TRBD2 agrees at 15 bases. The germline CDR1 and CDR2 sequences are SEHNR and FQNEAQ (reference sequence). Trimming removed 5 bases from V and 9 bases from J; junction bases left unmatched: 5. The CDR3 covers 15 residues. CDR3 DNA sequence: TGTGCCAGCAGCCGGACTAGCGGGAGGGGTAGTGAGCAGTTCTTC. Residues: CASSRTSGRGSEQFF.

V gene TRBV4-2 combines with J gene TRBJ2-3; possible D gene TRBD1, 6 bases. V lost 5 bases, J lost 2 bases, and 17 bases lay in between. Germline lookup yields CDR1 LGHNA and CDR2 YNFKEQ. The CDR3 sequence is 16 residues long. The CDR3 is CASSKKTGQLTDTQYF. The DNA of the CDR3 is TGTGCCAGCAGCAAAAAAACGGGACAACTCACAGATACGCAGTATTTT.

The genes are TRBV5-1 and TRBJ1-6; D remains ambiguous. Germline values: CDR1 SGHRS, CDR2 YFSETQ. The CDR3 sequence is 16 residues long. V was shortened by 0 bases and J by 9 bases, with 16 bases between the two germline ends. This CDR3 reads CASSLAGPRNGSPLHF. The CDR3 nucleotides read TGCGCCAGCAGCTTGGCGGGCCCGCGAAATGGTTCACCCCTCCACTTT.

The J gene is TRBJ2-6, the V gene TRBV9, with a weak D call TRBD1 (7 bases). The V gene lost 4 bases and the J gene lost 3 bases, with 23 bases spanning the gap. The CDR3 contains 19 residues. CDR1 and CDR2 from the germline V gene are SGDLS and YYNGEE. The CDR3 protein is CASSPSWVGGGFGANVLTF. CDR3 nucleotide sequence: TGTGCCAGCAGCCCCTCTTGGGTTGGAGGGGGCTTTGGGGCCAACGTCCTGACTTTC.

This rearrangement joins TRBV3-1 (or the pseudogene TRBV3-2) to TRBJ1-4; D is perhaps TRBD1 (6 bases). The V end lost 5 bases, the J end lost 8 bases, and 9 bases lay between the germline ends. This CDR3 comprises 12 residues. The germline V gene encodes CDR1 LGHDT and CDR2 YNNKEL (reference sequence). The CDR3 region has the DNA TGTGCCAGCAGCTCACAGGGAGAAAAACTGTTTTTT. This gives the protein CASSSQGEKLFF.

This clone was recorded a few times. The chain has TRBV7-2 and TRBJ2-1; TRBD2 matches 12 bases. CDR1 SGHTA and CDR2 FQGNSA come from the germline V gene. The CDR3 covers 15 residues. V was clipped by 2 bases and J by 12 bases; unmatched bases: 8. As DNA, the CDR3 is TGTGCCAGCAGCTTATCGGGACTAGCGGGTCTAGGGCAGTTCTTC. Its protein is CASSLSGLAGLGQFF.

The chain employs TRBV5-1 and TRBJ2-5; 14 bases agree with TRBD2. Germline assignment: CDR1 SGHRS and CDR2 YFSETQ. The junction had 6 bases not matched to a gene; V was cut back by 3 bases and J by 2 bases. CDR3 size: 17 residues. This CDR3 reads CASSSTSGGAGQETQYF. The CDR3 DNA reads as TGCGCCAGCAGCTCGACTAGCGGGGGGGCCGGGCAAGAGACCCAGTACTTC. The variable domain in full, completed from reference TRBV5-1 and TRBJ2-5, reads KAGVTQTPRYLIKTRGQQVTLSCSPISGHRSVSWYQQTPGQGLQFLFEYFSETQRNKGNFPGRFSGRQFSNSRSEMNVSTLELGDSALYLCASSSTSGGAGQETQYFGPGTRLLVL.